This paragraph reports one T cell receptor (beta chain). Its antigen is currently unknown. TCRdb itself ran the reads through MiXCR, one entry per CDR3 protein. Of roughly 920,000 distinct CDR3 sequences in the sample, approximately 33% are singletons; the top ten hold under 15%. The data were taken from a study of T cell repertoires in cytomegalovirus infection. V lost 3 bases and J lost 7; bases outside the gene matches: 24. The V gene's germline CDR1 is ENHRY and CDR2 SYGVKD. CDR3 size: 20 residues. The TCR sequence derives from a human donor in good health (CMV status not recorded). Some clones in this sample may be carry-over from other donors' samples. The chain links TRBV10-3 to TRBJ1-2; 9 bases line up with TRBD1. The sample was cultured CD8+ T cells from PBMCs, taken from culture after CMV antigen stimulation. CDR3 nucleotide sequence: TGTGCCATCAGTGACAGCGTGGTGGTCAGGGACAGGGCGGTTTTTGGTGGCTACACCTTC. Protein sequence: CAISDSVVVRDRAVFGGYTF.